This TCR beta chain was captured in a study of T-cell reconstitution after alpha-beta-depleted transplantation in children. The CDR3 spans 20 residues. CDR1 SGDLS and CDR2 YYNGEE come from the germline V gene. V shed 2 bases and J 0 bases; nucleotides not matched to a gene: 13. This clonotype was seen repeatedly, ten times or more. Its antigen is undetermined. Unique molecular identifiers tagged the TCRbeta library. TCRdb redid the calling of the PCR reads with MiXCR, one entry per CDR3 protein. The table has roughly 160,000 distinct CDR3 sequences, approximately 10% seen once. Notes on the study in general: At one year after transplant, newly produced T cells mostly accounted for T-cell counts and diversity.

Material: PBMCs, obtained before TCRalphabeta/CD19-depleted stem cell transplant. V gene TRBV9 combines with J gene TRBJ2-1; TRBD2 matches 11 bases. This clonotype was sampled from a boy between 2 and 10 years old with acute myeloid leukemia, due to receive a stem cell transplant. The CDR3: CASSVTGTSGLSSSYNEQFF. The CDR3 coding sequence is TGTGCCAGCAGCGTTACTGGGACTAGCGGACTATCGAGCTCCTACAATGAGCAGTTCTTC. Variable domain in full (rest from reference TRBV9 and TRBJ2-1): DSGVTQTPKHLITATGQRVTLRCSPRSGDLSVYWYQQSLDQGLQFLIQYYNGEERAKGNILERFSAQQFPDLHSELNLSSLELGDSALYFCASSVTGTSGLSSSYNEQFFGPGTRLTVL.